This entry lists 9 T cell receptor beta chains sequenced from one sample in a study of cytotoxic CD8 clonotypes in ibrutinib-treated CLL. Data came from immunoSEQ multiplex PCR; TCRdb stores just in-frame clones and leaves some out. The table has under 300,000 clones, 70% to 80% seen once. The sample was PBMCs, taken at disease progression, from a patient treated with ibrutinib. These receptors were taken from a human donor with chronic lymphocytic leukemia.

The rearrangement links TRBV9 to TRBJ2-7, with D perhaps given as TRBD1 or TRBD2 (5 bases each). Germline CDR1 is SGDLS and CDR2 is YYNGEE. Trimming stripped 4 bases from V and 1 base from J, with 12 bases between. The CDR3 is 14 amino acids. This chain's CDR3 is CASSPRDESYEQYF. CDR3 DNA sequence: TGTGCCAGCAGCCCCCGGGACGAGTCCTACGAGCAGTACTTC.

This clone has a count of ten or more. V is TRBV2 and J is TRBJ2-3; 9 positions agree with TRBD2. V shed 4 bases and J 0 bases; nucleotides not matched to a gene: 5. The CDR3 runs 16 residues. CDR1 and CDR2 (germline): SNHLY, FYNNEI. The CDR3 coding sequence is TGTGCCAGCAGTGGCCCTAGCGGGGATAGCACAGATACGCAGTATTTT. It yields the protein CASSGPSGDSTDTQYF.

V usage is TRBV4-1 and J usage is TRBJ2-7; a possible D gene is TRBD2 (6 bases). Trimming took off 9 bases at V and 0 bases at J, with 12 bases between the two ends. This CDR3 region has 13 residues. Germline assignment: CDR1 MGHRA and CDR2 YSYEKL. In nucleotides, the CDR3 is TGCGCCAGTGGGACTGCGAGCTCCTACGAGCAGTACTTC. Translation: CASGTASSYEQYF.

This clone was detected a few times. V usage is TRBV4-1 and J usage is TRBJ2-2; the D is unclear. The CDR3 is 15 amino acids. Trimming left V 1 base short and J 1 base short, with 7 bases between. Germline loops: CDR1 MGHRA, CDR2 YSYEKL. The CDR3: CASSQVTLNTGELFF. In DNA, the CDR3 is TGCGCCAGCAGCCAAGTGACGTTGAACACCGGGGAGCTGTTTTTT.

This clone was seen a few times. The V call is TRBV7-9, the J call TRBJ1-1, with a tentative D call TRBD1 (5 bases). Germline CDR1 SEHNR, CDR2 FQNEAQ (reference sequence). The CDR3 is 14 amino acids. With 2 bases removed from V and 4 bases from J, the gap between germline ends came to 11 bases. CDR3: CASSLSGWSTEAFF. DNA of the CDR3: TGTGCCAGCAGCTTATCAGGGTGGAGCACTGAAGCTTTCTTT.

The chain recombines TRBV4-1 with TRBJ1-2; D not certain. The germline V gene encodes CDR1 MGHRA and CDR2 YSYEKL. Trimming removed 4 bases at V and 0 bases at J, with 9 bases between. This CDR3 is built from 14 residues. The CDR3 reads CASSPETANYGYTF. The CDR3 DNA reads TGCGCCAGCAGCCCAGAGACGGCTAACTATGGCTACACCTTC.

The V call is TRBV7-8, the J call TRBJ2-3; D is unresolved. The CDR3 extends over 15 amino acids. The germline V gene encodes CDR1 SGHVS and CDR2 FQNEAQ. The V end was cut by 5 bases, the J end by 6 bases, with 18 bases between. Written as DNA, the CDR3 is TGTGCCAGCAGCACCGAGGCTTACCGGGTGGATACGCAGTATTTT. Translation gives CASSTEAYRVDTQYF. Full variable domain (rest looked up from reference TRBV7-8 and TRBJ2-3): GAGVSQSPRYKVAKRGQDVALRCDPISGHVSLFWYQQALGQGPEFLTYFQNEAQLDKSGLPSDRFFAERPEGSVSTLKIQRTQQEDSAVYLCASSTEAYRVDTQYFGPGTRLTVL.

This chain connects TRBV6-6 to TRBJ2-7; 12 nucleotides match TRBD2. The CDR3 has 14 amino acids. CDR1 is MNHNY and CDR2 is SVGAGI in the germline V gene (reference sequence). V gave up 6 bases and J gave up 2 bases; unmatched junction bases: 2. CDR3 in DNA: TGTGCCAGCAGCAGACTAGCGGGGGCCTACGAGCAGTACTTC. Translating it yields CASSRLAGAYEQYF.

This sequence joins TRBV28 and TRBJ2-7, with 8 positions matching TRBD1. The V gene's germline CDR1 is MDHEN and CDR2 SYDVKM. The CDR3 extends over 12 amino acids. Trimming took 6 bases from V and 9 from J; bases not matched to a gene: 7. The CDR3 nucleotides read TGTGCCAGCAGATATGCAGGGGGCGGGCAGTACTTC. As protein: CASRYAGGGQYF.